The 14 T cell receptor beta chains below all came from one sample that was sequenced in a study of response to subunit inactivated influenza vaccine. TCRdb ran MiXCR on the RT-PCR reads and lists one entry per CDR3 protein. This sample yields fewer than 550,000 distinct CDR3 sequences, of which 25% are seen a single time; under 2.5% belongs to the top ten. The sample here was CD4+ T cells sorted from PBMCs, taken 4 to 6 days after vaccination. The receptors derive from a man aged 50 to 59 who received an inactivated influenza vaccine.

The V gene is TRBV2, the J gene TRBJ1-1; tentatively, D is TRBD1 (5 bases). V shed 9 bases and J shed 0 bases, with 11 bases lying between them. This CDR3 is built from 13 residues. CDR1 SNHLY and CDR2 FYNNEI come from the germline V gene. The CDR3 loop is CARGPTLNTEAFF. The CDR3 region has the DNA TGTGCCAGGGGGCCGACCCTGAACACTGAAGCTTTCTTT.

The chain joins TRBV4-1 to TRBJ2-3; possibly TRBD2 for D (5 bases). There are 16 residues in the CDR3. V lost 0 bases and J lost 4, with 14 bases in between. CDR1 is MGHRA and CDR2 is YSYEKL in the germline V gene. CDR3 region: CASSQEVDLRADTQYF. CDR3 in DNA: TGCGCCAGCAGCCAAGAGGTGGACCTGCGGGCAGATACGCAGTATTTT.

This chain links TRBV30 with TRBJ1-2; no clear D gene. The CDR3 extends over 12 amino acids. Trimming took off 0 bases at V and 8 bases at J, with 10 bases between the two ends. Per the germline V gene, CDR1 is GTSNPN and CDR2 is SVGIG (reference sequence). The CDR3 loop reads CAWSVGQKGYTF. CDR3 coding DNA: TGTGCCTGGAGTGTTGGTCAAAAGGGCTACACCTTC.

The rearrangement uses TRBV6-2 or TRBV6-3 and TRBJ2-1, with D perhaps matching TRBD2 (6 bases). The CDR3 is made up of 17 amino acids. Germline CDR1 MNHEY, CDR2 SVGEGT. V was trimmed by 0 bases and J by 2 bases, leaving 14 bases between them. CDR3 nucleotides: TGTGCCAGCAGTTACTCGAGATGGAGGGAACCCTACAATGAGCAGTTCTTC. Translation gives CASSYSRWREPYNEQFF.

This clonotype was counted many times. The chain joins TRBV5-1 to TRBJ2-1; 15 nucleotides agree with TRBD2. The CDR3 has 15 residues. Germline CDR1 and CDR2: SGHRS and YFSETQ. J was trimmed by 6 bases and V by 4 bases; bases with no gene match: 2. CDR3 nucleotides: TGCGCCAGCAGCCGGACTAGCGGGGGGGCCAATGAGCAGTTCTTC. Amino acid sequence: CASSRTSGGANEQFF.

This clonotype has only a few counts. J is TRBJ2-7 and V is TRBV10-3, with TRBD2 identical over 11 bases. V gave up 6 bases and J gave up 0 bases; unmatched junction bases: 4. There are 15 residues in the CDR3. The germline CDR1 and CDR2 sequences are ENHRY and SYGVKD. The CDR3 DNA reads TGTGCCATCAGCCTAGCGGGGGGAAGCTCCTACGAGCAGTACTTC. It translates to CAISLAGGSSYEQYF.

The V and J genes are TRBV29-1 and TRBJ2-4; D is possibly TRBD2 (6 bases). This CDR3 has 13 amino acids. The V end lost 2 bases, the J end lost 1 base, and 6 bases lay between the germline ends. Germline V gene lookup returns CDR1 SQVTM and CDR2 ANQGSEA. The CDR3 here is CSVESGAKNIQYF. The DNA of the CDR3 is TGCAGCGTTGAAAGCGGGGCCAAAAACATTCAGTACTTC.

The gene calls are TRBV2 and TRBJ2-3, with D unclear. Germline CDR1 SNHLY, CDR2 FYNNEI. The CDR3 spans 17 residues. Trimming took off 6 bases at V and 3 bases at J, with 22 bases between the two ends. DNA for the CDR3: TGTGCCAGCAGGATCCGAATCCCAGGAGAGAGTACAGATACGCAGTATTTT. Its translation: CASRIRIPGESTDTQYF.

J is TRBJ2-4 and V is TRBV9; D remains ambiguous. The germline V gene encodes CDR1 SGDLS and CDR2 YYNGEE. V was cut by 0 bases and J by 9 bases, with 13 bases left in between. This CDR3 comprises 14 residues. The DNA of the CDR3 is TGTGCCAGCAGCGTAGCTCACTCACCGGGCATTCAGTACTTC. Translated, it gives CASSVAHSPGIQYF.

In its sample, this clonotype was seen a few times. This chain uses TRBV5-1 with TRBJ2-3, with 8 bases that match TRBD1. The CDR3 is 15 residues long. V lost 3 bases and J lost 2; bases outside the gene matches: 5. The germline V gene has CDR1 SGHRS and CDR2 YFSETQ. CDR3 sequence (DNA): TGCGCCAGCAGCTCGGGGACAGGAAACACAGATACGCAGTATTTT. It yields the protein CASSSGTGNTDTQYF. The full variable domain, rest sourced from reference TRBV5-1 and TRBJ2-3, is KAGVTQTPRYLIKTRGQQVTLSCSPISGHRSVSWYQQTPGQGLQFLFEYFSETQRNKGNFPGRFSGRQFSNSRSEMNVSTLELGDSALYLCASSSGTGNTDTQYFGPGTRLTVL.

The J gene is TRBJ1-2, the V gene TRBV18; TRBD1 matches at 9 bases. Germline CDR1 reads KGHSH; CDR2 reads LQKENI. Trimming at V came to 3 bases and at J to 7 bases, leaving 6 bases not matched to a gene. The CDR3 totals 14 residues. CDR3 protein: CASSPRQGDLGYTF. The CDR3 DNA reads TGTGCCAGCTCACCCCGACAGGGGGATCTTGGCTACACCTTC.

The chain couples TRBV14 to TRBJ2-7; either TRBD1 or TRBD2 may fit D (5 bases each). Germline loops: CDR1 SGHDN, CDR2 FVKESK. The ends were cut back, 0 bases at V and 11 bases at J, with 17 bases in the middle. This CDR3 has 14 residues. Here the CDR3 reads CASSQDWGRGPEYF. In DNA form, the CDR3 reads TGTGCCAGCAGCCAAGATTGGGGGAGAGGGCCCGAGTACTTC. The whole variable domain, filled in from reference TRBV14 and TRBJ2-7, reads EAGVTQFPSHSVIEKGQTVTLRCDPISGHDNLYWYRRVMGKEIKFLLHFVKESKQDESGMPNNRFLAERTGGTYSTLKVQPAELEDSGVYFCASSQDWGRGPEYFGPGTRLTVT.

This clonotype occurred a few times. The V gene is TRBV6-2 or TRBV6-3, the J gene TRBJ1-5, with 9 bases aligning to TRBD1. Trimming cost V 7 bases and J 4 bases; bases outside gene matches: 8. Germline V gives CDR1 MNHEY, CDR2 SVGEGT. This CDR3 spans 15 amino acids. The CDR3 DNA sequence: TGTGCCAGCACGACTACCGGGACAGGGAATCAGCCCCAGCATTTT. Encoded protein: CASTTTGTGNQPQHF.

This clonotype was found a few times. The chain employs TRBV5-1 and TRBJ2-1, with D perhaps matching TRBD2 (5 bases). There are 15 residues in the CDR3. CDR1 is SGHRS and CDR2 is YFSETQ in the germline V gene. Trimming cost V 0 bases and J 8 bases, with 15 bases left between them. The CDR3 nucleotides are TGCGCCAGCAGCTTGGCGGGATCCCAAGGCCATGAGCAGTTCTTC. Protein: CASSLAGSQGHEQFF. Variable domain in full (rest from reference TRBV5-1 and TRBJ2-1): KAGVTQTPRYLIKTRGQQVTLSCSPISGHRSVSWYQQTPGQGLQFLFEYFSETQRNKGNFPGRFSGRQFSNSRSEMNVSTLELGDSALYLCASSLAGSQGHEQFFGPGTRLTVL.